Detailed here is one T cell receptor (beta chain). The antigen remains unidentified. V trimming: 8 bases; J trimming: 0 bases; junction bases outside the gene matches: 5. The CDR3 has 14 amino acids. The germline V gene has CDR1 MDHEN and CDR2 SYDVKM. The data are from a study of shared clonotypes between healthy human individuals. Study-level results: Some clonotypes were shared by all four sorted-subset donors, while others were not shared. The non-shared ones had lower generation probabilities than the shared ones.

Each PCR replicate from the sorted subsets contained 150 to 250 ng DNA, which is some 32,000 T cell genomes. Using immunoSEQ multiplex PCR, the repertoire was profiled, and TCRdb retains in-frame clones only, with some absent. The sample has fewer than 3 million clones; around 90% are singletons. Into CD45RA+ naive and CD45RA-negative memory subsets, the CD4+ cells were split. The sequence derives from a man in his late teens or twenties in good health. Some clones in this sample may be carry-over from other donors' samples. The J gene is TRBJ2-7, the V gene TRBV28, with TRBD1 matching over 9 bases. The sample comprised naive CD4+ T cells from PBMCs. The subset denotes: CD45RA+ positively selected. CDR3 bases: TGTGCCAGCGGCGGGACAGGGCGCTCCTACGAGCAGTACTTC. It yields the protein CASGGTGRSYEQYF.